This TCR beta chain was identified during a study of CD8+CD57+ T cells in acquired aplastic anemia. This clonotype showed up just a few times. The antigen is undetermined. CDR3 length: 13 amino acids. With 2 bases clipped from V and 4 bases from J, the junction kept 1 base outside the gene matches. Germline-derived CDR1 and CDR2 are SQVTM and ANQGSEA. Both TCR beta VDJ combination and CDR3 sequence profiling were carried out. Genomic DNA was the template for this profiling. Using its own MiXCR run on the reads, TCRdb lists one record per CDR3 protein. The repertoire holds fewer than 300,000 distinct CDR3 sequences, with approximately 86% as singletons. Sequenced patients had shown CD8+CD57+ cell expansion by flow cytometry. All patients had severe acquired aplastic anemia. Among the patients, none had received any therapy at the time of blood sampling. The study, taken as a whole, reports: Approximately 30 CD8+ CDR3 sequences were shared between patients and controls.

Sequences were obtained from sorted CD4+, CD8+, or CD8+CD57+ T cells (not recorded which) from PBMCs. This chain connects TRBV29-1 to TRBJ2-2, with TRBD2 matching 7 bases. This sequence was found in a human donor with aplastic anemia. The CDR3 spells CSVEKRGTGELFF. The CDR3 DNA follows: TGCAGCGTTGAAAAGCGGGGCACCGGGGAGCTGTTTTTT.